The next 9 T cell receptor beta chains were all read from a single sample in a study of blood T cell repertoires in COVID-19. TCRdb keeps only in-frame clones here, not all; method: immunoSEQ multiplex PCR. The sample has 100,000 or so clones, over 80% seen once; the top ten hold roughly 5.9%. Sample: peripheral blood. The source is a woman aged 55-69 years with active COVID-19.

The CDR3 sequence: CASSLDYSTIYF. CDR3 DNA: TGTGCCAGCAGCTTAGACTATTCCACCATATATTTT. The chain joins TRBV11-2 to TRBJ1-3; D unclear. This CDR3 region has 12 residues. V lost 0 bases and J lost 9, with 6 bases in between. Germline-derived CDR1 and CDR2 are SGHAT and FQNNGV.

This chain connects TRBV7-3 to TRBJ2-6; D remains unclear. With 6 bases removed from V and 1 base from J, the gap between germline ends came to 4 bases. Germline assignment: CDR1 SGHTA and CDR2 FQGTGA. This CDR3 comprises 13 residues. The CDR3 sequence is CASSPSGANVLTF. CDR3 bases: TGTGCCAGCAGTCCATCTGGGGCCAACGTCCTGACTTTC. The variable domain in full, with the rest retrieved from reference TRBV7-3 and TRBJ2-6, is GAGVSQTPSNKVTEKGKYVELRCDPISGHTALYWYRQSLGQGPEFLIYFQGTGAADDSGLPNDRFFAVRPEGSVSTLKIQRTERGDSAVYLCASSPSGANVLTFGAGSRLTVL.

V usage is TRBV5-1 and J usage is TRBJ2-7; TRBD1 matches at 7 bases. Looked up from germline, CDR1 is SGHRS and CDR2 is YFSETQ. This CDR3 has 14 residues. Trimming removed 0 bases from V and 3 bases from J; junction bases left unmatched: 3. The CDR3 reads CASSLEGQSYEQYF. DNA of the CDR3: TGCGCCAGCAGCTTGGAGGGACAGAGCTACGAGCAGTACTTC.

The rearrangement links TRBV7-9 to TRBJ2-1; 11 bases align to TRBD1. The CDR3 covers 14 residues. Germline assignment: CDR1 SEHNR and CDR2 FQNEAQ (reference sequence). The trim removed 5 bases at V and 10 bases at J, leaving 7 bases unmatched. The CDR3 is CASSPDRGQGEQFF. The CDR3 nucleotides read TGTGCCAGCAGCCCGGACAGGGGGCAGGGAGAGCAGTTCTTC. The full variable domain, with the rest looked up from reference TRBV7-9 and TRBJ2-1, is DTGVSQNPRHKITKRGQNVTFRCDPISEHNRLYWYRQTLGQGPEFLTYFQNEAQLEKSRLLSDRFSAERPKGSFSTLEIQRTEQGDSAMYLCASSPDRGQGEQFFGPGTRLTVL.

This clone was recorded only once. The same CDR3 arises from other DNA sequences in this sample as well. V gene TRBV4-1 combines with J gene TRBJ1-2; tentative D call: TRBD1 (5 bases). Trimming shortened V by 0 bases and J by 5 bases, and 7 bases separated the two germline ends. Germline V gene sequence: CDR1 MGHRA, CDR2 YSYEKL. There are 13 residues in the CDR3. The CDR3 nucleotides read TGCGCCAGCAGCCAAGATCCAGGGTATGGCTACACCTTC. Its translation is CASSQDPGYGYTF.

This sequence joins TRBV28 and TRBJ2-7; 7 positions match TRBD2. The ends lost 8 bases at V and 0 bases at J; junction bases unmatched: 7. CDR3 length equals 14 residues. Per germline, CDR1 MDHEN and CDR2 SYDVKM. The CDR3 spells CASGPSGSSYEQYF. The DNA of the CDR3 is TGTGCCAGCGGGCCTAGCGGTAGCTCCTACGAGCAGTACTTC.

The rearrangement links TRBV4-1 to TRBJ2-3; tentative D call: TRBD1 (5 bases). The V gene lost 3 bases and the J gene lost 2 bases, with 15 bases spanning the gap. Germline-derived CDR1 and CDR2 are MGHRA and YSYEKL. The CDR3 contains 16 residues. The CDR3 DNA is TGCGCCAGCAGCCAGACCCGGACACTCTCCACAGATACGCAGTATTTT. Translating gives CASSQTRTLSTDTQYF.

The chain carries TRBV4-3 and TRBJ2-1; possible D gene TRBD2, 6 bases. Trimming shortened V by 3 bases and J by 0 bases, and 9 bases separated the two germline ends. The CDR3 has 15 residues. Germline loops: CDR1 LGHNA, CDR2 YSLEER. CDR3 in DNA: TGCGCCAGCAGCCATCGGGGGAGCTCCTACAATGAGCAGTTCTTC. Its translation is CASSHRGSSYNEQFF.

This chain uses TRBV28 with TRBJ2-7, with 10 bases matching TRBD2. Trimming removed 4 bases from V and 6 bases from J; junction bases left unmatched: 6. Germline CDR1 MDHEN, CDR2 SYDVKM. CDR3 size: 14 residues. The CDR3 loop reads CASSWSGGAAEQYF. In DNA, the CDR3 is TGTGCCAGCAGTTGGAGCGGGGGGGCGGCCGAGCAGTACTTC.